Shown below are 19 T cell receptor beta chains from a single sample sequenced in a study of T cells in tuberculosis. The repertoire was sequenced with immunoSEQ multiplex PCR; TCRdb's copy has only in-frame clones and lacks some. The sample records 37,000 or so clones, about 94% being singletons. The specimen was PBMCs. The origin of the receptors is a donor between 5 and 29 years old with latent tuberculosis or without tuberculosis infection. Some clones in this sample may be carry-over from other donors' samples.

The chain couples TRBV30 to TRBJ1-4, with D uncertain. CDR3 length: 14 amino acids. From germline, CDR1 is GTSNPN and CDR2 SVGIG (reference sequence). V was trimmed by 2 bases and J by 2 bases, leaving 9 bases between them. CDR3 region: CAWSLGGTNEKLFF. CDR3 coding DNA: TGTGCCTGGAGTCTGGGAGGGACTAATGAAAAACTGTTTTTT. Supplemented by reference TRBV30 and TRBJ1-4, the full variable domain reads SQTIHQWPATLVQPVGSPLSLECTVEGTSNPNLYWYRQAAGRGLQLLFYSVGIGQISSEVPQNLSASRPQDRQFILSSKKLLLSDSGFYLCAWSLGGTNEKLFFGSGTQLSVL.

V gene TRBV2 combines with J gene TRBJ1-3; D not resolved. The CDR3 has 16 residues. V lost 4 bases and J 1 base, leaving 14 bases between the germline ends. Germline V gives CDR1 SNHLY, CDR2 FYNNEI. This CDR3 is CASSVGRRRSGNTIYF. DNA of the CDR3: TGTGCCAGCAGTGTCGGGCGCAGGAGGTCTGGAAACACCATATATTTT.

This sequence joins TRBV19 and TRBJ1-6; weak D call: TRBD1 (6 bases). Trimming took off 0 bases at V and 9 bases at J, with 15 bases between the two ends. In germline, CDR1 is LNHDA, CDR2 SQIVND (reference sequence). The CDR3 has 16 residues. The CDR3 region is CASSIEGHTGISPLHF. CDR3 nucleotides: TGTGCCAGTAGTATAGAGGGACACACGGGCATTTCACCCCTCCACTTT.

The chain carries TRBV5-1 and TRBJ1-6; D is undetermined. V gave up 1 base and J gave up 8 bases, with 13 bases separating them. Per the germline V gene, CDR1 is SGHRS and CDR2 is YFSETQ. This CDR3 is 15 amino acids long. CDR3 protein: CASSLKKVRDSPLHF. The CDR3 nucleotides read TGCGCCAGCAGCTTGAAAAAAGTACGGGATTCACCCCTCCACTTT.

The J gene is TRBJ1-1, the V gene TRBV15; TRBD1 aligns across 10 bases. CDR1 LNHNV and CDR2 YYDKDF come from the germline V gene (reference sequence). The CDR3 is made up of 13 amino acids. After removal of 3 bases from V and 6 bases from J, the junction contained 1 base not matched to a gene. This chain's CDR3 is CATSRGTGAEAFF. In DNA form, the CDR3 reads TGTGCCACCAGCAGGGGGACAGGGGCTGAAGCTTTCTTT. The full variable domain, in which reference TRBV15 and TRBJ1-1 provide the parts outside the CDR3, is DAMVIQNPRYQVTQFGKPVTLSCSQTLNHNVMYWYQQKSSQAPKLLFHYYDKDFNNEADTPDNFQSRRPNTSFCFLDIRSPGLGDTAMYLCATSRGTGAEAFFGQGTRLTVV.

This clone was seen only a few times. The chain employs TRBV7-2 and TRBJ2-7, with TRBD1 as a possible D gene (5 bases). From germline, CDR1 is SGHTA and CDR2 FQGNSA. The CDR3 extends over 16 amino acids. V lost 1 base, J lost 2 bases, and 15 bases lay in between. For the CDR3, the DNA is TGTGCCAGCAGCTTAGGCGCCAGGACAATCACCTACGAGCAGTACTTC. This encodes CASSLGARTITYEQYF. Using reference TRBV7-2 and TRBJ2-7 for the parts outside the CDR3, the full variable domain is GAGVSQSPSNKVTEKGKDVELRCDPISGHTALYWYRQSLGQGLEFLIYFQGNSAPDKSGLPSDRFSAERTGGSVSTLTIQRTQQEDSAVYLCASSLGARTITYEQYFGPGTRLTVT.

The chain joins TRBV6-5 to TRBJ1-5; no firm D call. V lost 6 bases, J lost 0 bases, and 12 bases lay in between. The CDR3 spans 15 residues. From germline, CDR1 is MNHEY and CDR2 SVGAGI. The CDR3 region is CASSRTRYSNQPQHF. The CDR3 coding sequence is TGTGCCAGCAGCCGCACCAGGTATAGCAATCAGCCCCAGCATTTT.

The chain combines TRBV10-2 with TRBJ1-2, with a tentative D call TRBD1 (5 bases). The germline CDR1 and CDR2 sequences are WSHSY and SAAADI. Trimming pared 0 bases from V and 2 bases from J, leaving 7 bases between. This CDR3 is 14 amino acids long. The CDR3, as DNA: TGCGCCAGCAGTGAGTCGGCAGGGAACTATGGCTACACCTTC. Amino acid sequence: CASSESAGNYGYTF.

In its sample, this clone is medium-sized. The chain combines TRBV5-1 with TRBJ1-1, with D possibly TRBD1 on 5 matching bases. V gave up 4 bases and J gave up 0 bases, with 10 bases separating them. CDR1 and CDR2 (germline): SGHRS, YFSETQ. The CDR3 extends over 14 amino acids. The CDR3 sequence: CASSSTGMNTEAFF. In DNA form, the CDR3 reads TGCGCCAGCAGCAGTACAGGAATGAACACTGAAGCTTTCTTT.

The chain is built from TRBV30 and TRBJ1-2; D not certain. The germline gives CDR1 GTSNPN, CDR2 SVGIG (reference sequence). Trimming shortened V by 0 bases and J by 6 bases, and 20 bases separated the two germline ends. The CDR3 length is 16 residues. In nucleotides, the CDR3 is TGTGCCTGGAGTGTCGGATTAGACGCGGTCTGGAATGGCTACACCTTC. It codes for CAWSVGLDAVWNGYTF.

The rearrangement links TRBV19 to TRBJ2-7, with 7 bases lining up with TRBD1. This CDR3 spans 14 amino acids. Per the germline V gene, CDR1 is LNHDA and CDR2 is SQIVND (reference sequence). J gave up 2 bases and V 3 bases, and 4 bases lay outside the gene matches. CDR3 DNA: TGTGCCAGTAGTATTTTGGGACAGCCCTACGAGCAGTACTTC. This encodes CASSILGQPYEQYF. Drawing the rest from reference TRBV19 and TRBJ2-7, the complete variable domain is DGGITQSPKYLFRKEGQNVTLSCEQNLNHDAMYWYRQDPGQGLRLIYYSQIVNDFQKGDIAEGYSVSREKKESFPLTVTSAQKNPTAFYLCASSILGQPYEQYFGPGTRLTVT.

The chain couples TRBV11-2 to TRBJ1-4; 9 bases are shared with TRBD1. V lost 5 bases to trimming and J lost 5 bases; unmatched junction nucleotides: 9. This CDR3 has 16 amino acids. The germline V gene has CDR1 SGHAT and CDR2 FQNNGV. This CDR3 is CASSLTGGLLNEKLFF. DNA for the CDR3: TGTGCCAGCAGCCTAACAGGGGGCTTACTGAATGAAAAACTGTTTTTT.

The V call is TRBV10-3, the J call TRBJ2-2; TRBD1 matches at 10 bases. Germline V gene data show CDR1 as ENHRY and CDR2 as SYGVKD. V lost 6 bases and J lost 3; bases outside the gene matches: 7. The CDR3 extends over 16 amino acids. The CDR3 region is CAISGGGTGDTGELFF. The CDR3, as DNA: TGTGCCATCAGCGGAGGGGGGACAGGGGACACCGGGGAGCTGTTTTTT.

This chain uses TRBV30 with TRBJ2-2, with TRBD1 identical over 9 bases. This CDR3 region has 15 residues. J was trimmed by 6 bases and V by 8 bases; bases with no gene match: 13. Germline-derived CDR1 and CDR2 are GTSNPN and SVGIG (reference sequence). The CDR3 sequence: CATMGLGQGSGELFF. Written as DNA, the CDR3 is TGTGCCACTATGGGACTCGGACAGGGGTCCGGGGAGCTGTTTTTT.

Here the CDR3 DNA reads TGTGCCAGTAGTCCTAGGACAGGGTCGACCCTGAACACTGAAGCTTTCTTT. Translating it yields CASSPRTGSTLNTEAFF. The V and J genes are TRBV19 and TRBJ1-1, with 8 bases fitting TRBD1. Germline assignment: CDR1 LNHDA and CDR2 SQIVND (reference sequence). The ends lost 5 bases at V and 0 bases at J; junction bases unmatched: 11. CDR3 length: 17 amino acids.

The chain combines TRBV5-4 with TRBJ2-7; 8 bases are a match to TRBD1. With V trimmed by 5 bases and J by 2 bases, 12 bases remained unmatched. Germline loops: CDR1 SGHNT, CDR2 YYREEE (reference sequence). This CDR3 is built from 16 residues. Here the CDR3 reads CASSRAMGQAAYEQYF. The CDR3 region has the DNA TGTGCCAGCAGTCGGGCGATGGGACAGGCGGCCTACGAGCAGTACTTC.

This chain uses TRBV11-2 with TRBJ1-2, with 9 bases that match TRBD1. The CDR3 extends over 16 amino acids. Germline values: CDR1 SGHAT, CDR2 FQNNGV. J gave up 4 bases and V 1 base, and 7 bases lay outside the gene matches. CDR3 in amino acids: CASSLGFAGQGYGYTF. The CDR3 DNA reads TGTGCCAGCAGCTTAGGTTTCGCGGGACAGGGCTATGGCTACACCTTC.

V and J are TRBV5-1 and TRBJ2-3, with TRBD2 identical over 8 bases. The junction had 18 bases not matched to a gene; V was cut back by 4 bases and J by 5 bases. Germline V lookup: CDR1 SGHRS, CDR2 YFSETQ. The CDR3 runs 18 residues. In nucleotides, the CDR3 is TGCGCCAGCAGCCCACAGACCCCAGGCGGGGGGCGAAGAGATACGCAGTATTTT. It encodes CASSPQTPGGGRRDTQYF.

V and J are TRBV5-5 and TRBJ2-2, with D possibly being TRBD1 (6 bases). The length of the CDR3 is 15 residues. CDR1 and CDR2 (germline): SGHKS, YYEKEE (reference sequence). The V end was cut by 4 bases, the J end by 0 bases, with 10 bases between. In DNA, the CDR3 is TGTGCCAGCAGCCAGGACAGCTCGAACACCGGGGAGCTGTTTTTT. Its translation is CASSQDSSNTGELFF. Full variable domain (rest looked up from reference TRBV5-5 and TRBJ2-2): DAGVTQSPTHLIKTRGQQVTLRCSPISGHKSVSWYQQVLGQGPQFIFQYYEKEERGRGNFPDRFSARQFPNYSSELNVNALLLGDSALYLCASSQDSSNTGELFFGEGSRLTVL.